This passage covers 5 T cell receptor beta chains from one sample sequenced in a study of T cells in women clearing cervical HPV infection. Only in-frame clones appear in the TCRdb table, and some are missing; sequencing was by immunoSEQ multiplex PCR. The sample features approximately 26,000 clones, with approximately 12% in its top ten. Sequenced: blood buffy coat. The receptors here all came from a woman aged 18 to 75 with a cervical HPV16 infection that either progressed to CIN3+ or cleared (not recorded which).

Concerning this clone: With the read ending 3 residues before the CDR3 end, the germline J gene is used to fill in that end. This chain uses TRBV6-2 or TRBV6-3 with TRBJ2-1, with TRBD1 matching 7 bases. With 6 bases clipped from V and 0 bases from J, the junction kept 5 bases outside the gene matches. Germline CDR1 reads MNHEY; CDR2 reads SVGEGT. CDR3 length equals 15 residues. The CDR3 protein is CASSPTGNSYNEQFF. The sequenced part of the CDR3 DNA is TGTGCCAGCAGCCCGACAGGGAACTCCTACAATGAG.

Remarks on this clone: The CDR3 end lies 3 residues beyond the end of the read and is filled in from the germline J gene. The chain has TRBV6-4 and TRBJ2-1; 7 nucleotides agree with TRBD2. The ends lost 6 bases at V and 5 bases at J; junction bases unmatched: 7. CDR1 and CDR2 (germline): MRHNA, SNTAGT. The CDR3 extends over 14 amino acids. This CDR3 is CASSDQLANNEQFF. The part of the CDR3 DNA that was read is TGTGCCAGCAGCGACCAACTAGCGAACAATGAG.

As regards this clone: The CDR3 end lies 3 residues beyond the end of the read and is filled in from the germline J gene. The chain couples TRBV20-1 to TRBJ2-7, with D maybe TRBD1 (5 bases). Germline V gene lookup returns CDR1 DFQATT and CDR2 SNEGSKA (reference sequence). Trimming pared 3 bases from V and 5 bases from J, leaving 11 bases between. The CDR3 consists of 12 residues. The CDR3 here is CSASKGMDEQYF. The DNA read from the CDR3 is TGCAGTGCTAGTAAGGGGATGGACGAG.

A note on this clone: The read terminates 3 residues before the CDR3 end, so the remaining end is supplied by the germline J gene. V usage is TRBV7-2 and J usage is TRBJ1-1; 9 nucleotides match TRBD1. Unmatched junction bases numbered 6, after V lost 4 bases and J lost 3 bases. Germline V lookup: CDR1 SGHTA, CDR2 FQGNSA. The CDR3 spans 15 residues. This CDR3 reads CASSSIQGAHTEAFF. CDR3 DNA (partial): TGTGCCAGCAGCTCAATACAGGGGGCTCACACTGAA.

Notes on this clone: With the read ending 3 residues before the CDR3 end, the germline J gene is used to fill in that end. The rearrangement uses TRBV7-6 and TRBJ2-2; 14 nucleotides align to TRBD2. V was clipped by 4 bases and J by 5 bases; unmatched bases: 9. The germline V gene encodes CDR1 SGHVS and CDR2 FNYEAQ. CDR3 length: 18 residues. CDR3 residues: CASSSRTSGGTGTGELFF. The CDR3 bases that were read are TGTGCCAGCAGCTCCCGGACTAGCGGGGGGACGGGTACCGGGGAG. Using reference TRBV7-6 and TRBJ2-2 for the parts outside the CDR3, the full variable domain is GAGVSQSPRYKVTKRGQDVALRCDPISGHVSLYWYRQALGQGPEFLTYFNYEAQQDKSGLPNDRFSAERPEGSISTLTIQRTEQRDSAMYRCASSSRTSGGTGTGELFFGEGSRLTVL.